Listed here are 16 T cell receptor beta chains from one sample, sequenced in a study of PD-1 blockade in classical Hodgkin lymphoma. After autologous stem cell transplantation all patients relapsed, and prior brentuximab vedotin exposure differed between cohorts. TCRdb's copy holds only in-frame clones and misses some; the assay was immunoSEQ multiplex PCR. The sample includes approximately 65,000 clones, approximately 88% of them seen just once. The source was peripheral blood mononuclear cells (PBMCs), collected at baseline. All receptors derive from a human donor with classical Hodgkin lymphoma.

CDR3 residues: CASSLAKNIQYF. Written as DNA, the CDR3 is TGTGCCAGCAGCCTAGCCAAAAACATTCAGTACTTC. The chain links TRBV27 to TRBJ2-4; unclear D gene. Trimming took off 6 bases at V and 0 bases at J, with 3 bases between the two ends. This CDR3 region has 12 residues. Germline CDR1 and CDR2: MNHEY and SMNVEV (reference sequence).

This CDR3 is CASSDGTGEAQPQHF. The CDR3 DNA is TGTGCCAGCAGTGACGGGACAGGGGAAGCTCAGCCCCAGCATTTT. V gene TRBV6-6 combines with J gene TRBJ1-5, with 10 bases that match TRBD1. The CDR3 runs to 15 residues. CDR1 is MNHNY, CDR2 SVGAGI, per germline (reference sequence). Trimming removed 5 bases from V and 6 bases from J; junction bases left unmatched: 7.

This clone was found a few times. CDR3 protein: CASSLQEGQPQHF. CDR3 bases: TGTGCCAGCAGCTTACAGGAGGGTCAGCCCCAGCATTTT. The rearrangement links TRBV11-2 to TRBJ1-5; D gene uncertain. Germline V gene lookup returns CDR1 SGHAT and CDR2 FQNNGV. Trimming cost V 2 bases and J 6 bases, with 8 bases left between them. CDR3 length: 13 residues.

The chain uses TRBV7-8 and TRBJ1-5; D gene uncertain. The germline V gene has CDR1 SGHVS and CDR2 FQNEAQ. Trimming shortened V by 5 bases and J by 4 bases, and 9 bases separated the two germline ends. The CDR3 extends over 13 amino acids. Here the CDR3 DNA reads TGTGCCAGCAGCCTTTATGGGAATCAGCCCCAGCATTTT. Its protein product is CASSLYGNQPQHF.

This chain uses TRBV4-3 with TRBJ1-2; TRBD1 might be the D (6 bases). This CDR3 is 18 amino acids long. Germline V CDR1 and CDR2: LGHNA, YSLEER. V lost 0 bases, J lost 4 bases, and 21 bases lay in between. The DNA for the CDR3 is TGCGCCAGCAGCCAAGATAAGGGTCGCTGGGGGCCTGGCTATGGCTACACCTTC. It is translated as CASSQDKGRWGPGYGYTF.

The count of this clone is one. This chain joins TRBV7-9 and TRBJ2-4, with D perhaps matching TRBD2 (6 bases). The CDR3 runs 17 residues. V lost 0 bases, J lost 1 base, and 13 bases lay in between. The V gene's germline CDR1 is SEHNR and CDR2 FQNEAQ (reference sequence). CDR3 amino acids: CASSLALGDFAKNIQYF. CDR3 coding DNA: TGTGCCAGCAGCTTAGCGCTGGGGGACTTCGCCAAAAACATTCAGTACTTC. Complete variable domain (other parts from reference TRBV7-9 and TRBJ2-4): DTGVSQNPRHKITKRGQNVTFRCDPISEHNRLYWYRQTLGQGPEFLTYFQNEAQLEKSRLLSDRFSAERPKGSFSTLEIQRTEQGDSAMYLCASSLALGDFAKNIQYFGAGTRLSVL.

V and J are TRBV4-3 and TRBJ2-2; D gene unclear. The V end was cut by 4 bases, the J end by 1 base, with 16 bases between. This CDR3 region has 17 residues. Per germline, CDR1 LGHNA and CDR2 YSLEER. The DNA for the CDR3 is TGCGCCAGCAGCCCCGGTATGTCATATAGGAACACCGGGGAGCTGTTTTTT. Translating it yields CASSPGMSYRNTGELFF.

The gene calls are TRBV9 and TRBJ2-1; D is possibly TRBD2 (5 bases). Trimming removed 3 bases at V and 9 bases at J, with 13 bases between. Looked up from germline, CDR1 is SGDLS and CDR2 is YYNGEE. The CDR3 sequence is 13 residues long. CDR3 sequence: CASSAGINIEQFF. CDR3 nucleotides: TGTGCCAGCAGCGCCGGGATCAACATTGAGCAGTTCTTC.

The chain joins TRBV7-6 to TRBJ1-1; 7 nucleotides match TRBD1. Germline CDR1 and CDR2: SGHVS and FNYEAQ. The ends lost 5 bases at V and 0 bases at J; junction bases unmatched: 12. The CDR3 totals 17 residues. The CDR3 bases are TGTGCCAGCAGCGCAGAGACAGGGCTTTTTGTGAACACTGAAGCTTTCTTT. Translation gives CASSAETGLFVNTEAFF.

The gene calls are TRBV4-2 and TRBJ1-5, with D perhaps matching TRBD1 (5 bases). Germline lookup yields CDR1 LGHNA and CDR2 YNFKEQ. This CDR3 has 15 amino acids. The V end was cut by 4 bases, the J end by 4 bases, with 14 bases between. For the CDR3, the DNA is TGTGCCAGCAGCCCCGGAGTCAGGGTGAATCAGCCCCAGCATTTT. Its protein is CASSPGVRVNQPQHF.

The chain combines TRBV27 with TRBJ2-5, with D tentatively TRBD1 or TRBD2 (5 bases each). This CDR3 contains 15 residues. Trimming stripped 0 bases from V and 5 bases from J, with 13 bases between. Germline V CDR1 and CDR2: MNHEY, SMNVEV (reference sequence). CDR3 region: CASSLSQGVRETQYF. In nucleotides, the CDR3 is TGTGCCAGCAGTTTATCCCAGGGAGTTCGGGAGACCCAGTACTTC.

V and J are TRBV4-2 and TRBJ2-2; TRBD2 is a possible D gene (6 bases). In germline, CDR1 is LGHNA, CDR2 YNFKEQ. CDR3 length: 15 amino acids. V gave up 1 base and J gave up 3 bases, with 9 bases separating them. In DNA, the CDR3 is TGTGCCAGCAGCCAAGCGGGACTGTACACCGGGGAGCTGTTTTTT. Protein sequence: CASSQAGLYTGELFF.

This clone was seen only a few times. The chain is built from TRBV19 and TRBJ1-1; 9 bases fit TRBD1. J gave up 6 bases and V 7 bases, and 9 bases lay outside the gene matches. This CDR3 is built from 14 residues. Germline V gene data show CDR1 as LNHDA and CDR2 as SQIVND (reference sequence). The CDR3 nucleotides read TGTGCCAGTACCTCCACAGGGGGCGACCCTGAAGCTTTCTTT. Translation: CASTSTGGDPEAFF.

The chain employs TRBV7-9 and TRBJ1-2; perhaps TRBD1 as D (5 bases). V lost 6 bases, J lost 0 bases, and 11 bases lay in between. CDR3 size: 14 residues. From germline, CDR1 is SEHNR and CDR2 FQNEAQ (reference sequence). DNA of the CDR3: TGTGCCAGCAGTAGGACACTAGCTAACTATGGCTACACCTTC. Translation: CASSRTLANYGYTF.

In its sample, this clone was seen once. The chain links TRBV19 to TRBJ2-7; TRBD1 agrees at 9 bases. The length of the CDR3 is 20 residues. The V gene end was trimmed by 3 bases and the J gene end by 1 base; junction bases not matched to a gene: 19. CDR1 is LNHDA and CDR2 is SQIVND in the germline V gene (reference sequence). This CDR3 is CASSMNRPGRPGQGSYEQYF. The CDR3 bases are TGTGCCAGTAGTATGAACCGACCGGGCAGACCGGGACAGGGTTCCTACGAGCAGTACTTC.

This clone was recorded once. This sequence joins TRBV7-7 and TRBJ2-6; D is uncertain. Trimming took 4 bases from V and 5 from J, leaving 18 bases between them. There are 17 residues in the CDR3. The germline V gene encodes CDR1 SSHAT and CDR2 FNYEAQ (reference sequence). The DNA of the CDR3 is TGTGCCAGCAGCTCATCACCGCCACAAAGTCGGGCCAACGTCCTGACTTTC. It is translated as CASSSSPPQSRANVLTF.